This T cell receptor (beta chain) is drawn from a study of molecular identifiers for immune sequencing clone quantification. Study-level findings and limits: Clones that had above 20 RNA copies took up over 99% of effector molecules but under 1% in naive cells.

With 6 bases removed from V and 0 bases from J, the gap between germline ends came to 9 bases. Germline V lookup: CDR1 ENHRY, CDR2 SYGVKD. The CDR3 covers 14 residues. When naive CD8 T cells were sorted, they were gated as CD8+CD4-CCR7+CD45RA+. Of note for this clonotype: What it binds is not known.

TCRdb passed the PCR reads through MiXCR, listing each CDR3 protein once. The sample includes under 600,000 distinct CDR3 sequences, around 21% seen only once; the top ten take 0.65% to 0.95%. The genes are TRBV10-3 and TRBJ2-1; D unresolved. The material sequenced was naive CD8+ T cells from blood, with Jurkat cell RNA spiked in. Noted subset: FACS-sorted CD8+CD4-CCR7+CD45RA+ naive T cells. The clonotype was recovered from a human donor in good health. Some libraries in this study had Jurkat cell RNA spiked in. CDR3 bases: TGTGCCATCAGCCAAGAAAGCTCCTACAATGAGCAGTTCTTC. It translates to CAISQESSYNEQFF.